This TCR beta chain was found in a study of preoperative IRX-2 immunotherapy in early breast cancer. Only in-frame clones appear in the TCRdb table, and some are missing; sequencing was by immunoSEQ multiplex PCR. The profile covers about 24,000 clones, with 80% to 90% appearing a single time and less than 35% taken by the ten largest. This clone was recorded a few times. Treatment reported: preoperative locoregional IRX-2 cytokine immunotherapy. Patients received preoperative, locoregional IRX-2 cytokine immunotherapy in a phase Ib study. This clonotype was obtained from a human donor with breast cancer. This material consisted of tumor tissue, taken after IRX-2 immunotherapy.

The CDR3 region has the DNA TGTGCCAGCAGTTACTGGAGGGACAAGTATAATTCACCCCTCCACTTT. This sequence encodes CASSYWRDKYNSPLHF. The chain is built from TRBV6-5 and TRBJ1-6, with D possibly matching TRBD1 (6 bases). The CDR3 sequence is 16 residues long. V lost 1 base and J lost 4, with 11 bases in between. The V gene's germline CDR1 is MNHEY and CDR2 SVGAGI.